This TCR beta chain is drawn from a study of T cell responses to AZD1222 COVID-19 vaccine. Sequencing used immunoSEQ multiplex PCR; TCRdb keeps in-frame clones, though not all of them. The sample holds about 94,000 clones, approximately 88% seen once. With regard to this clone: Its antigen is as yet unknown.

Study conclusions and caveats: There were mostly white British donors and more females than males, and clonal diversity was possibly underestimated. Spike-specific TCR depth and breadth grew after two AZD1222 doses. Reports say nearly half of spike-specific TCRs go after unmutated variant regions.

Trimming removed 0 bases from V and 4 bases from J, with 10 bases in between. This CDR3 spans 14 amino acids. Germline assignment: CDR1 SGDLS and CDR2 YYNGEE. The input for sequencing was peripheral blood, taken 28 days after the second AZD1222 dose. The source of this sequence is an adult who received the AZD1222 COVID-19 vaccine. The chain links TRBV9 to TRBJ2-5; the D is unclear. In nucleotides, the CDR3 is TGTGCCAGCAGCGTAGGGTCCCTTTCAGAGACCCAGTACTTC. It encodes CASSVGSLSETQYF.